These 3 T cell receptor beta chains share one sample of origin, sequenced in a study of identical twins (dated by TCRdb to the mid-2010s). Receptors were amplified or captured by 5' RACE. Sequencing was carried out with an Illumina HiSeq 2000. TCRdb cleaned the public reads at Q25 with fastp, built clones with MiXCR and kept in-frame beta chains. Each CDR3 protein appears once, grouped with its most common genes and DNA. Recorded for this sample are 550,000 to 700,000 distinct CDR3 sequences; around 21% of them occurred a single time. The leading ten clones occupy 4% to 5.5% of the sample. The same sample was also used in a study of T cells expressing NK-cell markers.

Source material: PBMCs. These receptors were taken from a young woman in good health.

The table lists this clonotype with a few counts. The rearrangement links TRBV7-8 to TRBJ2-1; TRBD2 matches 12 bases. With 3 bases clipped from V and 10 bases from J, the junction kept 10 bases outside the gene matches. CDR3 length equals 16 residues. Germline CDR1 is SGHVS and CDR2 is FQNEAQ. The CDR3 DNA reads TGTGCCAGCAGCTTCCCCTCTAGCGGGGGGGCAGAAGAGCAGTTCTTC. Translating it yields CASSFPSSGGAEEQFF.

This clonotype was observed a handful of times. The chain is built from TRBV20-1 and TRBJ2-7; D tentatively fits TRBD1 or TRBD2 (5 bases each). The CDR3 runs 15 residues. Germline V gene data show CDR1 as DFQATT and CDR2 as SNEGSKA (reference sequence). The V end lost 6 bases, the J end lost 2 bases, and 20 bases lay between the germline ends. CDR3 amino acids: CSAYDPGTRTYEQYF. The CDR3, as DNA: TGCAGTGCCTACGACCCCGGGACCAGGACCTACGAGCAGTACTTC.

The chain combines TRBV29-1 with TRBJ2-5; D unclear. Trimming stripped 8 bases from V and 5 bases from J, with 15 bases between. Germline CDR1 reads SQVTM; CDR2 reads ANQGSEA. The CDR3 covers 12 residues. The CDR3 loop is CSSGELGETQYF. DNA for the CDR3: TGCAGCTCTGGCGAGTTAGGGGAGACCCAGTACTTC.